This T cell receptor (beta chain) was sequenced in a study of blood T cell repertoires in COVID-19. Study overall: Specimens from acute and convalescent COVID-19 originated in the United States, Italy and Spain.

In germline, CDR1 is SEHNR, CDR2 FQNEAQ (reference sequence). Trimming cost V 3 bases and J 4 bases, with 12 bases left between them. CDR3 length equals 14 residues. Libraries were prepared by immunoSEQ multiplex PCR; TCRdb keeps only in-frame clonotypes and omits some of them. The sample contains over 60,000 clones, just under 90% of which appear only once. This TCR was recovered from a woman older than 75 with active COVID-19. The sequenced sample consisted of peripheral blood. This chain joins TRBV7-9 and TRBJ1-1; possible D gene TRBD1, 5 bases. CDR3 nucleotides: TGTGCCAGCAGCTTGACAGATATTGCCACTGAAGCTTTCTTT. It specifies CASSLTDIATEAFF.